Listed here are 6 T cell receptor beta chains from one sample, sequenced in a study of technical replicates of blood from a few donors. Sequencing used immunoSEQ multiplex PCR; TCRdb keeps in-frame clones, though not all of them. The sample carries roughly 100,000 clones, roughly 96% recorded once. Sequencing input: T cells isolated from PBMCs. These receptors all stem from a human donor in good health.

The J gene is TRBJ2-3, the V gene TRBV9; a possible D gene is TRBD2 (6 bases). Trimming pared 2 bases from V and 3 bases from J, leaving 7 bases between. The CDR3 has 13 amino acids. CDR1 SGDLS and CDR2 YYNGEE come from the germline V gene. The chain's CDR3 is CASSVSGTDTQYF. The CDR3 region has the DNA TGTGCCAGCAGCGTCAGCGGGACAGATACGCAGTATTTT.

This chain connects TRBV27 to TRBJ2-7; possible D gene TRBD1, 6 bases. The V end lost 5 bases, the J end lost 0 bases, and 8 bases lay between the germline ends. Germline V CDR1 and CDR2: MNHEY, SMNVEV (reference sequence). This CDR3 region has 13 residues. CDR3: CASSTGSSYEQYF. CDR3 nucleotides: TGTGCCAGCAGTACAGGGAGCTCCTACGAGCAGTACTTC.

The gene calls are TRBV9 and TRBJ2-7, with a tentative D call TRBD2 (6 bases). The CDR3 has 16 residues. V lost 4 bases and J lost 1, with 18 bases in between. Germline CDR1 SGDLS, CDR2 YYNGEE. The CDR3 bases are TGTGCCAGCAGCTCCGGAGGGAGAGGCCTGTCCTACGAGCAGTACTTC. It specifies CASSSGGRGLSYEQYF.

The gene calls are TRBV23-1 and TRBJ1-1; the D gene is possibly TRBD1 (6 bases). TRBV23-1 is flagged as an ORF with uncertain function. V was cut by 2 bases and J by 2 bases, with 15 bases left in between. The CDR3 runs to 16 residues. The CDR3 loop is CASSQITWGQNTEAFF. In nucleotides, the CDR3 is TGCGCCAGCAGTCAAATAACCTGGGGGCAAAACACTGAAGCTTTCTTT.

The chain couples TRBV5-1 to TRBJ1-1; 8 bases align to TRBD1. The V and J ends lost 4 bases and 3 bases, in that order; junction bases with no gene match: 2. The V gene's germline CDR1 is SGHRS and CDR2 YFSETQ. This CDR3 has 13 residues. CDR3: CASSPGQDTEAFF. Here the CDR3 DNA reads TGCGCCAGCAGCCCGGGACAGGACACTGAAGCTTTCTTT.

DNA for the CDR3: TGTGCCAGCAGCGTAGATCGGACAGGGGGTGTCACCGGGGAGCTGTTTTTT. This translates into CASSVDRTGGVTGELFF. The chain is built from TRBV9 and TRBJ2-2; 10 bases match TRBD1. The V and J ends lost 0 bases and 4 bases, in that order; junction bases with no gene match: 6. Germline CDR1 and CDR2: SGDLS and YYNGEE. This CDR3 has 17 residues.